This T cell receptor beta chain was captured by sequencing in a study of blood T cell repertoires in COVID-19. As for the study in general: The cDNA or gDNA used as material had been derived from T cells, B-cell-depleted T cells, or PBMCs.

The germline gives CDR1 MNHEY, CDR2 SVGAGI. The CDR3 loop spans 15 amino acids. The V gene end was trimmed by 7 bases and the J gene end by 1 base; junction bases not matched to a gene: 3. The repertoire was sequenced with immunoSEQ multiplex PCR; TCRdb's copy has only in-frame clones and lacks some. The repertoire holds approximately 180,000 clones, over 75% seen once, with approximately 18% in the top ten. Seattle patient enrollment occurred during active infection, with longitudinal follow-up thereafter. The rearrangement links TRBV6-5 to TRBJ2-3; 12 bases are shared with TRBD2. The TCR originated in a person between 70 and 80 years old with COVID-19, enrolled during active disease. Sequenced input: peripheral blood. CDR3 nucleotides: TGTGCCAGCACCAGGACTAGCGGGGGCACAGATACGCAGTATTTT. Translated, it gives CASTRTSGGTDTQYF.